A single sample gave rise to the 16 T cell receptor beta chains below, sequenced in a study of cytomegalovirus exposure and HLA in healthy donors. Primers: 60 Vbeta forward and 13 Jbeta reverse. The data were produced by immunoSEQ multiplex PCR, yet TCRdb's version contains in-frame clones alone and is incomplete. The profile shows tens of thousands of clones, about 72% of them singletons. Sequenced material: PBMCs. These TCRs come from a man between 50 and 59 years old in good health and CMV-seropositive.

The chain's CDR3 is CASRDRVSSNQPQHF. The CDR3 DNA follows: TGTGCCAGCAGGGACAGGGTGTCAAGCAATCAGCCCCAGCATTTT. V is TRBV2 and J is TRBJ1-5; 8 bases are a match to TRBD1. Germline V lookup: CDR1 SNHLY, CDR2 FYNNEI. The V segment lost 6 bases and the J segment 1 base; nucleotides outside the gene matches: 5. The CDR3 covers 15 residues.

The CDR3 is CATSRPGANTEAFF. For the CDR3, the DNA is TGTGCCACGTCCCGTCCGGGTGCGAACACTGAAGCTTTCTTT. The chain links TRBV10-3 to TRBJ1-1; D remains unclear. V was shortened by 10 bases and J by 1 base, with 16 bases between the two germline ends. The CDR3 spans 14 residues. Germline assignment: CDR1 ENHRY and CDR2 SYGVKD.

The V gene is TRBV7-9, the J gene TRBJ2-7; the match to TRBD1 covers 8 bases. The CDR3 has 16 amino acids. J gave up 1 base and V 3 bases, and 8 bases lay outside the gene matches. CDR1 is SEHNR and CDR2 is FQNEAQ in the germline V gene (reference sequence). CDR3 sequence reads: CASSFPSDRVSYEQYF. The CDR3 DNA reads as TGTGCCAGCAGCTTCCCCTCGGACAGGGTGTCCTACGAGCAGTACTTC.

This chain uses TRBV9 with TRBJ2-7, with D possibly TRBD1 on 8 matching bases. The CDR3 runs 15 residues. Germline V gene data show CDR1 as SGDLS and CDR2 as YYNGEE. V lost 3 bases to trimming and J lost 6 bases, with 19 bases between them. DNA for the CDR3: TGTGCCAGCAGCGCCACCGGACAGGGCGGGGGCGAGCAGTACTTC. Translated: CASSATGQGGGEQYF. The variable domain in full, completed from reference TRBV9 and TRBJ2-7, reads DSGVTQTPKHLITATGQRVTLRCSPRSGDLSVYWYQQSLDQGLQFLIQYYNGEERAKGNILERFSAQQFPDLHSELNLSSLELGDSALYFCASSATGQGGGEQYFGPGTRLTVT.

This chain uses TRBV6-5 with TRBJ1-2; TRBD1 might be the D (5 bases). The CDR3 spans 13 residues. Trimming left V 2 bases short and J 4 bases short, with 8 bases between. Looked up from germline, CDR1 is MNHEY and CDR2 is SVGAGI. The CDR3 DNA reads TGTGCCAGCAGTTACGGGACTTCCTATGGCTACACCTTC. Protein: CASSYGTSYGYTF.

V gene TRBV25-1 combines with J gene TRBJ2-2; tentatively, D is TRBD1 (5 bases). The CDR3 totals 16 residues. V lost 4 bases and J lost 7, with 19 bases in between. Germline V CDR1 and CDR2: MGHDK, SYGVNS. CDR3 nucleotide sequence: TGTGCCAGCAGTGTTAGGGCAGGGCGTTTGATCGGGGAGCTGTTTTTT. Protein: CASSVRAGRLIGELFF.

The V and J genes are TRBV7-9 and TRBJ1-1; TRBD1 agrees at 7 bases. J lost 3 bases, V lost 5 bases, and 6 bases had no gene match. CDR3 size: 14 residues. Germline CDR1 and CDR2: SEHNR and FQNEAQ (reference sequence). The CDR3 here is CASSPRDSYTEAFF. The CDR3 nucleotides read TGTGCCAGCAGCCCCCGGGACAGCTACACTGAAGCTTTCTTT.

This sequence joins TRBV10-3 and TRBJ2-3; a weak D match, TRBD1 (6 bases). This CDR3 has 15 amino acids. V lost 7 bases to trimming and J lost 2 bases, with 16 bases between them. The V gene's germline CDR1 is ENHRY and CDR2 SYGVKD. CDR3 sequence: CAIKPQGSPTDTQYF. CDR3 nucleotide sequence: TGTGCCATCAAACCACAGGGTTCCCCCACAGATACGCAGTATTTT.

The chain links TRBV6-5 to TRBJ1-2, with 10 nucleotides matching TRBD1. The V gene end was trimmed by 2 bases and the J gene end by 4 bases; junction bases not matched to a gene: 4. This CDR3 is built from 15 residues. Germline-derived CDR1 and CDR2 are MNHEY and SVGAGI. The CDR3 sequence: CASSYEGQGLYGYTF. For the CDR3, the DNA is TGTGCCAGCAGTTACGAGGGACAGGGGCTCTATGGCTACACCTTC.

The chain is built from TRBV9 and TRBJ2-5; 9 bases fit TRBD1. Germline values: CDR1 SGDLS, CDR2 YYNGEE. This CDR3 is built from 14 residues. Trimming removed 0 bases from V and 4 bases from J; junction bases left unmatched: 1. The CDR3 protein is CASSVEGQGETQYF. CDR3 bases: TGTGCCAGCAGCGTAGAGGGACAGGGAGAGACCCAGTACTTC.

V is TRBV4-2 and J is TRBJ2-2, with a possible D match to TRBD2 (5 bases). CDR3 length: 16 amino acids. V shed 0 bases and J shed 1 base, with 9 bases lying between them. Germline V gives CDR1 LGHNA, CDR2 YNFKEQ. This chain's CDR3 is CASSQEEVMNTGELFF. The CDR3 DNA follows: TGTGCCAGCAGCCAAGAGGAGGTTATGAACACCGGGGAGCTGTTTTTT.

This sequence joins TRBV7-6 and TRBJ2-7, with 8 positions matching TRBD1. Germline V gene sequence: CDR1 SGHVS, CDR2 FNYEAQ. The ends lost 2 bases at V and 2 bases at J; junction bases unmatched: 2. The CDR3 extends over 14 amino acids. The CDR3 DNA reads TGTGCCAGCAGCTTATCGACAGGGGCCTACGAGCAGTACTTC. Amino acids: CASSLSTGAYEQYF.

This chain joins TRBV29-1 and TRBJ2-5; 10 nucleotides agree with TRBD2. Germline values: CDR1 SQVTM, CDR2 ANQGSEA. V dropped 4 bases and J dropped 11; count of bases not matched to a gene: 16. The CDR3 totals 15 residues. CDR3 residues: CSVGARTSGAGEQYF. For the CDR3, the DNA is TGCAGCGTTGGGGCGAGGACTAGCGGCGCGGGAGAGCAGTACTTC.

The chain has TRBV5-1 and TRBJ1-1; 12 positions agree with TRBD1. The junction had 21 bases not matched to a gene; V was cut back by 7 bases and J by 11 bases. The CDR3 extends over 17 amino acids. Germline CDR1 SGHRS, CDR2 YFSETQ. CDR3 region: CASRLLAAGTGGSEAFF. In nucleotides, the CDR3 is TGCGCCAGCCGCCTCTTAGCGGCAGGGACAGGGGGCTCCGAGGCTTTCTTT.

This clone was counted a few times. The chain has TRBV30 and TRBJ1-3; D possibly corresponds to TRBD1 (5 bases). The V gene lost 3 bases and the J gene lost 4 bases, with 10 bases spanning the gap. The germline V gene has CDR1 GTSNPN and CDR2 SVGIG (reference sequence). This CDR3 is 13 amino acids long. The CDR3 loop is CAWSAKGGNTIYF. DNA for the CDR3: TGTGCCTGGAGCGCCAAGGGGGGAAACACCATATATTTT.

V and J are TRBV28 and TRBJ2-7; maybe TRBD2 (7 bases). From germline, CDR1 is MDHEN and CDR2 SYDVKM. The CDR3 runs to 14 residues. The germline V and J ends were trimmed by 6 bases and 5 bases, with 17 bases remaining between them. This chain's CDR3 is CASRAPGEGNEQYF. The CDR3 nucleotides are TGTGCCAGCAGGGCCCCAGGGGAGGGAAACGAGCAGTACTTC.